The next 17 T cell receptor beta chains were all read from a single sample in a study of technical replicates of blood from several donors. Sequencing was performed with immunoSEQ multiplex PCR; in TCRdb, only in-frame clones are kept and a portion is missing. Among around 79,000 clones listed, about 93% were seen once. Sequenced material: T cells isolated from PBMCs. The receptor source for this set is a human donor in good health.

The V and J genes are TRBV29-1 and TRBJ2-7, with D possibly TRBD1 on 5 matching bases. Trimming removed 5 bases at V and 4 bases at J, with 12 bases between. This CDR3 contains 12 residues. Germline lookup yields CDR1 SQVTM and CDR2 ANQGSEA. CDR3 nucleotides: TGCAGCGTTCGAGACAGTCAGTACGAGCAGTACTTC. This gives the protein CSVRDSQYEQYF.

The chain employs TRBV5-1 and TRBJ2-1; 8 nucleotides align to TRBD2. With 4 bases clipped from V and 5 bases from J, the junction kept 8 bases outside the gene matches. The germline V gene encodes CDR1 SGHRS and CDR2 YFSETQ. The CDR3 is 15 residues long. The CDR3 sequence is CASSRSAGDHNEQFF. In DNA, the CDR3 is TGCGCCAGCAGCCGGTCAGCGGGGGACCACAATGAGCAGTTCTTC.

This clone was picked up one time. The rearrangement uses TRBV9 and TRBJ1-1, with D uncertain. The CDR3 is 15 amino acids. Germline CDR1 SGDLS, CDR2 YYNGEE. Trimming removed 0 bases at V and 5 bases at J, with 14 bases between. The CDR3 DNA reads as TGTGCCAGCAGCGTAGCTACGGGGAGCCAGACTGAAGCTTTCTTT. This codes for CASSVATGSQTEAFF.

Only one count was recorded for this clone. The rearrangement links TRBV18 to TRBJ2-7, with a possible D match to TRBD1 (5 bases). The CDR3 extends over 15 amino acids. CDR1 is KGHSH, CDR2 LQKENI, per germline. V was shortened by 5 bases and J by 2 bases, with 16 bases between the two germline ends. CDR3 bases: TGTGCCAGCTCAATTTCCGGACAATTTACCTACGAGCAGTACTTC. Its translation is CASSISGQFTYEQYF.

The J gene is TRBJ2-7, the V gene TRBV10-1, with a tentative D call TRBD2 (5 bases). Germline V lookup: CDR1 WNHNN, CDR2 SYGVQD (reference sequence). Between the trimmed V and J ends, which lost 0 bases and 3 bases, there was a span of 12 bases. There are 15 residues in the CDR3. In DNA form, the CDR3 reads TGCGCCAGCAGTGAGTCCCCGGGAATGGGCTACGAGCAGTACTTC. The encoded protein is CASSESPGMGYEQYF.

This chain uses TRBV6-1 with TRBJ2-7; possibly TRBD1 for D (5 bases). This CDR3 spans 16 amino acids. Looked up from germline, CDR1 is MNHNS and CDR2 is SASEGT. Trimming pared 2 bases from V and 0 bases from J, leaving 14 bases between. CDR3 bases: TGTGCCAGCAGTGAACCATTCGACAGTAGCTCCTACGAGCAGTACTTC. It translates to CASSEPFDSSSYEQYF.

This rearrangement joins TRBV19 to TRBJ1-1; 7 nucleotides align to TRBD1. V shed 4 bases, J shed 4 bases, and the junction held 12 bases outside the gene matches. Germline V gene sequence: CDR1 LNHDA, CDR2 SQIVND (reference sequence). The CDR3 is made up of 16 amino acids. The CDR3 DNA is TGTGCCAGTAGTACGGGGAGACAGGGAAGGGGCACTGAAGCTTTCTTT. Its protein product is CASSTGRQGRGTEAFF. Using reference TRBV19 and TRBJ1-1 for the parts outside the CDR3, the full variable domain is DGGITQSPKYLFRKEGQNVTLSCEQNLNHDAMYWYRQDPGQGLRLIYYSQIVNDFQKGDIAEGYSVSREKKESFPLTVTSAQKNPTAFYLCASSTGRQGRGTEAFFGQGTRLTVV.

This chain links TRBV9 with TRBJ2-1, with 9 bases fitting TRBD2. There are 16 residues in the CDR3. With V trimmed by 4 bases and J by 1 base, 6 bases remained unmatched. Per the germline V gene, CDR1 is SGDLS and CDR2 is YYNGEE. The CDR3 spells CASSLGLASSYNEQFF. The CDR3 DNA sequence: TGTGCCAGCAGCCTGGGACTAGCTAGTTCCTACAATGAGCAGTTCTTC.

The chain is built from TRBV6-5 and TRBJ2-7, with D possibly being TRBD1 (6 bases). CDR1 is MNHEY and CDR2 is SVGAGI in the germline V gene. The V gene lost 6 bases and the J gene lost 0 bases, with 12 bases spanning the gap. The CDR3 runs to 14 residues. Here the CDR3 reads CASRLGAFSYEQYF. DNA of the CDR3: TGTGCCAGCAGACTGGGGGCGTTCTCCTACGAGCAGTACTTC.

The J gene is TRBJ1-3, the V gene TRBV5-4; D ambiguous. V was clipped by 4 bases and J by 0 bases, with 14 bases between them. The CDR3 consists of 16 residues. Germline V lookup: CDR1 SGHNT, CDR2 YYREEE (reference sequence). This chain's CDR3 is CASSLPGISSGNTIYF. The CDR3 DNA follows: TGTGCCAGCAGCCTGCCGGGGATCAGCTCTGGAAACACCATATATTTT.

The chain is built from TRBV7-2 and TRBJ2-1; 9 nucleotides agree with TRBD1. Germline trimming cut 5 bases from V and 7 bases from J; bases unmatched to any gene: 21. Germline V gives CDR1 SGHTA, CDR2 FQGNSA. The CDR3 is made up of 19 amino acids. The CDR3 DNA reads TGTGCCAGCAGCCCTGGCTTACTTGGCTACGGCGGACAGGGGAATGAGCAGTTCTTC. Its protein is CASSPGLLGYGGQGNEQFF.

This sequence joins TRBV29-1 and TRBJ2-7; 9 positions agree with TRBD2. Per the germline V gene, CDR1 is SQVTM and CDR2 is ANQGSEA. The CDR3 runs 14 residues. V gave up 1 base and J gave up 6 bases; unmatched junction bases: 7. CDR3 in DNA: TGCAGCGTTGAAGCATTAGCGGGAGTCTCCGAGCAGTACTTC. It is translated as CSVEALAGVSEQYF.

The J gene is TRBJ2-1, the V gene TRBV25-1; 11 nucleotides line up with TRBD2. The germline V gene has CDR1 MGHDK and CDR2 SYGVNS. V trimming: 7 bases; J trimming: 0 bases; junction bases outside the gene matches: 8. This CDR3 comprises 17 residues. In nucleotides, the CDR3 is TGTGCCAGCACCAGGGCCGGGACTAGCGGCTCCTACAATGAGCAGTTCTTC. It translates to CASTRAGTSGSYNEQFF.

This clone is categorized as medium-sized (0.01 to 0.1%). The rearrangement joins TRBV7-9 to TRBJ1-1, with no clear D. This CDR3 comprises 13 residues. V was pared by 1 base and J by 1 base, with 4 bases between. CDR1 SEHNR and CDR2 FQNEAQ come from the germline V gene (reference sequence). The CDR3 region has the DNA TGTGCCAGCAGCTTAGACAGGAACACTGAAGCTTTCTTT. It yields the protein CASSLDRNTEAFF.

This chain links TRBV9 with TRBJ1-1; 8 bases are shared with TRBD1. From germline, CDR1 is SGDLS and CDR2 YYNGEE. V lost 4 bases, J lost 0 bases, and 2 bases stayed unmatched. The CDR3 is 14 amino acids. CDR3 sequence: CASSQDRVNTEAFF. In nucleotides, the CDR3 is TGTGCCAGCAGCCAGGACAGGGTGAACACTGAAGCTTTCTTT.

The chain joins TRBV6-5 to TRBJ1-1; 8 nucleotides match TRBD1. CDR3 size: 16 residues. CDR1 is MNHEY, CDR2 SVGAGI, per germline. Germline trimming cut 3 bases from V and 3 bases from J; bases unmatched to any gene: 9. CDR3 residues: CASSYYVGTGDTEAFF. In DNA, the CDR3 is TGTGCCAGCAGTTATTATGTGGGGACAGGCGACACTGAAGCTTTCTTT.

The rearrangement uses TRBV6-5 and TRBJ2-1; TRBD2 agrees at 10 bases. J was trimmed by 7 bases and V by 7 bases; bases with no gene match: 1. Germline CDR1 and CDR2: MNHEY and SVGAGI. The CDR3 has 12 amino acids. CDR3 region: CASTSGRNEQFF. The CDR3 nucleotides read TGTGCCAGCACTAGCGGGAGAAATGAGCAGTTCTTC.